This T cell receptor beta chain is drawn from a study of TIL therapy for anti-PD-1-resistant metastatic lung cancer. The time point denotes: pre-treatment sample, taken before nivolumab and TIL therapy. Most excised metastases sampled were pleural nodules or supraclavicular lymph nodes. This was the immunoSEQ v3 assay. The data were produced by immunoSEQ multiplex PCR, yet TCRdb's version contains in-frame clones alone and is incomplete. Of approximately 92,000 clones detected, roughly 65% appear once; the ten largest clones hold 11%. The material was tumor tissue, obtained at baseline. This clonotype was obtained from a person aged 25-80 years with non-small cell lung cancer.

CDR3 coding DNA: TGTGCCAGCCGCCCTTGGGGCAGGGGCTACGAGCAGTACTTC. This gives the protein CASRPWGRGYEQYF. This chain joins TRBV5-6 and TRBJ2-7, with D tentatively TRBD1 (6 bases). There are 14 residues in the CDR3. CDR1 is SGHDT and CDR2 is YYEEEE in the germline V gene. V was shortened by 7 bases and J by 3 bases, with 17 bases between the two germline ends.